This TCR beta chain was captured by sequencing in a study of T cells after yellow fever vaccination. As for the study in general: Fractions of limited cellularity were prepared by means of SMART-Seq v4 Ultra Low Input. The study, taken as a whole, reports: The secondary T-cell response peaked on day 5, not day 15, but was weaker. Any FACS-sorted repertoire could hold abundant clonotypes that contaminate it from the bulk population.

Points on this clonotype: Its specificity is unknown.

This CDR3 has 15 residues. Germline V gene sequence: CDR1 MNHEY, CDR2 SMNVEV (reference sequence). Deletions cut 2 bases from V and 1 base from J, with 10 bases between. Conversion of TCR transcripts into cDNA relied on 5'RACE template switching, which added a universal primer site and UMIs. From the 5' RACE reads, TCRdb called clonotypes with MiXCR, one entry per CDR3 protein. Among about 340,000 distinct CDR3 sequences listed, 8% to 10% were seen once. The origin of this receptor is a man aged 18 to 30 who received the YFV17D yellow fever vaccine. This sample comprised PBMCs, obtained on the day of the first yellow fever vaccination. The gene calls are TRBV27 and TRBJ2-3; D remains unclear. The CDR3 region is CASSLGWGGTDTQYF. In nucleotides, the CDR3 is TGTGCCAGCAGTTTAGGTTGGGGTGGCACAGATACGCAGTATTTT.